The clone carrying this T cell receptor (beta chain) was seen more than once but under ten times. Sequenced material consisted of expressed TCRB transcripts (all of the isolated RNA was reverse transcribed). TCRdb keeps only in-frame clones here, not all; method: immunoSEQ multiplex PCR. Of roughly 300,000 clones in the sample, 7% to 9% were seen once. The source of the sample is a study of beta chain features in type 1 diabetes. The ends were cut back, 2 bases at V and 5 bases at J, with 10 bases in the middle. CDR3 length: 14 amino acids. CDR1 SGHAT and CDR2 FQDESV come from the germline V gene (reference sequence).

The sequence came from a woman younger than 35 in good health. Material for sequencing was central memory CD4+ T cells from blood. This chain uses TRBV11-1 with TRBJ2-1; unclear D gene. CDR3 amino acids: CASSLSDTNNEQFF. As DNA, the CDR3 is TGTGCCAGCAGCTTAAGCGACACCAACAATGAGCAGTTCTTC.